These 31 T cell receptor beta chains share one sample of origin, sequenced in a study of T cell responses to AZD1222 COVID-19 vaccine. Measured with immunoSEQ multiplex PCR; TCRdb has only the in-frame clones, and not every one. The sample consists of 150,000 to 200,000 clones, 87% of them appearing once. Material: peripheral blood, obtained on day 0 of AZD1222 vaccination. Every receptor here comes from an adult in good health.

The DNA for the CDR3 is TGTGCCAGCAGTTTTGGGGGGGAGCAGTACTTC. It yields the protein CASSFGGEQYF. This rearrangement joins TRBV12-3 or TRBV12-4 to TRBJ2-7; tentative D call: TRBD2 (6 bases). Trimming stripped 3 bases from V and 7 bases from J, with 7 bases between. The length of the CDR3 is 11 residues.

Concerning this clone: Germline is not matched at one junction end, which may reflect a read error. This chain links TRBV27 with TRBJ2-3, with TRBD2 matching over 8 bases. The CDR3 covers 14 residues. Germline V gives CDR1 MNHEY, CDR2 SMNVEV (reference sequence). The CDR3 DNA reads as TGTGCCAGCAGTTTATGGACTAGCAAAGATACGCAGTATTTT. Its translation is CASSLWTSKDTQYF.

The V and J genes are TRBV28 and TRBJ1-2, with D possibly TRBD1 on 5 matching bases. V lost 4 bases and J 0 bases, leaving 15 bases between the germline ends. The CDR3 consists of 16 residues. The germline CDR1 and CDR2 sequences are MDHEN and SYDVKM. In DNA, the CDR3 is TGTGCCAGCAGTTCCGCCGGGACGGCCTCTAACTATGGCTACACCTTC. Encoded protein: CASSSAGTASNYGYTF.

V gene TRBV6-5 combines with J gene TRBJ2-7; a weak D match, TRBD1 (6 bases). Germline V gives CDR1 MNHEY, CDR2 SVGAGI. The CDR3 sequence is 16 residues long. The V end lost 2 bases, the J end lost 3 bases, and 17 bases lay between the germline ends. The CDR3 here is CASSYNGDRLGYEQYF. The CDR3 DNA is TGTGCCAGCAGTTACAATGGAGACAGGCTGGGCTACGAGCAGTACTTC.

The chain carries TRBV7-8 and TRBJ2-1; the match to TRBD2 covers 8 bases. The ends lost 5 bases at V and 6 bases at J; junction bases unmatched: 9. The CDR3 has 15 amino acids. Germline values: CDR1 SGHVS, CDR2 FQNEAQ. This CDR3 reads CASSPLLAGPNEQFF. In DNA, the CDR3 is TGTGCCAGCAGCCCCCTATTAGCGGGACCCAATGAGCAGTTCTTC.

The chain links TRBV3-1 (or the pseudogene TRBV3-2) to TRBJ1-4; D may be TRBD1 (6 bases). Trimming stripped 4 bases from V and 3 bases from J, with 12 bases between. The CDR3 is made up of 15 amino acids. Germline CDR1 is LGHDT and CDR2 is YNNKEL (reference sequence). The CDR3 DNA reads as TGTGCCAGCAGCCCCTTCAGGGGAGCTAATGAAAAACTGTTTTTT. Translating it yields CASSPFRGANEKLFF.

The chain couples TRBV4-2 to TRBJ2-2; 9 positions agree with TRBD1. The CDR3 consists of 16 residues. CDR1 and CDR2 (germline): LGHNA, YNFKEQ. The V and J ends lost 3 bases and 1 base, in that order; junction bases with no gene match: 3. The CDR3 region has the DNA TGTGCCAGCAGCCAGGCGGGACAGGGGAACACCGGGGAGCTGTTTTTT. Translating it yields CASSQAGQGNTGELFF.

The sample holds one count of this clone. The J gene is TRBJ2-7, the V gene TRBV27; 9 nucleotides agree with TRBD2. The V gene's germline CDR1 is MNHEY and CDR2 SMNVEV (reference sequence). The CDR3 extends over 13 amino acids. V lost 6 bases to trimming and J lost 4 bases; unmatched junction nucleotides: 4. The CDR3: CASRSGRQYEQYF. CDR3 nucleotide sequence: TGTGCCAGCAGGAGCGGGAGGCAATACGAGCAGTACTTC.

This sequence joins TRBV12-3 or TRBV12-4 and TRBJ1-4, with D perhaps TRBD1 (5 bases). Between the trimmed V and J ends, which lost 6 bases and 13 bases, there was a span of 18 bases. The CDR3 sequence is 13 residues long. CDR3 sequence reads: CASRGWGLFPLFF. CDR3 DNA sequence: TGTGCCAGCAGGGGTTGGGGCTTATTTCCACTGTTTTTT.

The genes are TRBV12-3 or TRBV12-4 and TRBJ2-1; 7 nucleotides agree with TRBD2. The ends lost 6 bases at V and 6 bases at J; junction bases unmatched: 5. The CDR3 spans 13 residues. CDR3 amino acids: CASSSGLGNEQFF. CDR3 in DNA: TGTGCCAGCAGCTCCGGACTAGGCAATGAGCAGTTCTTC.

The sample holds one count of this clone. The chain joins TRBV12-5 to TRBJ2-2; the match to TRBD1 covers 10 bases. CDR1 is LGHNT and CDR2 is FRNRAP in the germline V gene. The CDR3 extends over 16 amino acids. V trimming: 3 bases; J trimming: 4 bases; junction bases outside the gene matches: 5. The DNA for the CDR3 is TGTGCTAGTGGTTTCTTGGACAGGGGGGTCACCGGGGAGCTGTTTTTT. Translating it yields CASGFLDRGVTGELFF.

V and J are TRBV6-5 and TRBJ2-1; TRBD2 might be the D (5 bases). CDR3 size: 14 residues. Germline CDR1 is MNHEY and CDR2 is SVGAGI. V was clipped by 10 bases and J by 5 bases, with 18 bases between them. The CDR3 is CATLTGSINNEQFF. The CDR3 coding sequence is TGTGCCACCCTGACTGGGAGCATTAACAATGAGCAGTTCTTC.

V gene TRBV2 combines with J gene TRBJ2-2; D may be TRBD2 (6 bases). CDR1 and CDR2 from the germline V gene are SNHLY and FYNNEI. The CDR3 is made up of 15 amino acids. Trimming stripped 7 bases from V and 4 bases from J, with 16 bases between. The CDR3 nucleotides read TGTGCCAGCAACATGGCGGGATGGCTCACCGGGGAGCTGTTTTTT. This codes for CASNMAGWLTGELFF. Using reference TRBV2 and TRBJ2-2 for the parts outside the CDR3, the full variable domain is EPEVTQTPSHQVTQMGQEVILRCVPISNHLYFYWYRQILGQKVEFLVSFYNNEISEKSEIFDDQFSVERPDGSNFTLKIRSTKLEDSAMYFCASNMAGWLTGELFFGEGSRLTVL.

V usage is TRBV6-5 and J usage is TRBJ1-1, with D perhaps matching TRBD1 (5 bases). Trimming pared 0 bases from V and 5 bases from J, leaving 10 bases between. CDR1 is MNHEY, CDR2 SVGAGI, per germline. The CDR3 extends over 14 amino acids. In nucleotides, the CDR3 is TGTGCCAGCAGTTACTCGGTGGGGGGGACTGAAGCTTTCTTT. Translating it yields CASSYSVGGTEAFF.

The rearrangement joins TRBV7-2 to TRBJ2-1; 11 positions agree with TRBD1. Per the germline V gene, CDR1 is SGHTA and CDR2 is FQGNSA. The CDR3 runs 16 residues. J lost 6 bases, V lost 5 bases, and 9 bases had no gene match. CDR3 sequence reads: CASSHQRTGGSNEQFF. The CDR3 DNA follows: TGTGCCAGCAGCCATCAACGGACAGGGGGCTCCAATGAGCAGTTCTTC.

The V gene is TRBV4-1, the J gene TRBJ2-5, with D tentatively TRBD2 (6 bases). Per the germline V gene, CDR1 is MGHRA and CDR2 is YSYEKL. CDR3 length: 15 residues. The V gene lost 0 bases and the J gene lost 5 bases, with 13 bases spanning the gap. The CDR3 DNA is TGCGCCAGCAGCCAAGACGGGGGAGAGTCGGAGACCCAGTACTTC. Translation gives CASSQDGGESETQYF.

The J gene is TRBJ1-6, the V gene TRBV4-1, with 10 bases identical to TRBD1. The CDR3 consists of 15 residues. The germline CDR1 and CDR2 sequences are MGHRA and YSYEKL. Trimming took 5 bases from V and 8 from J; bases not matched to a gene: 6. This chain's CDR3 is CASSSGQGVDSPLHF. CDR3 nucleotide sequence: TGCGCCAGCAGCTCCGGACAGGGGGTTGATTCACCCCTCCACTTT.

The chain has TRBV7-3 and TRBJ2-7; TRBD2 agrees at 7 bases. The germline V gene has CDR1 SGHTA and CDR2 FQGTGA. J gave up 0 bases and V 5 bases, and 7 bases lay outside the gene matches. This CDR3 region has 15 residues. CDR3 region: CASSLLAESSYEQYF. CDR3 nucleotide sequence: TGTGCCAGCAGCCTCCTAGCGGAAAGCTCCTACGAGCAGTACTTC. Supplemented by reference TRBV7-3 and TRBJ2-7, the full variable domain reads GAGVSQTPSNKVTEKGKYVELRCDPISGHTALYWYRQSLGQGPEFLIYFQGTGAADDSGLPNDRFFAVRPEGSVSTLKIQRTERGDSAVYLCASSLLAESSYEQYFGPGTRLTVT.

This chain links TRBV27 with TRBJ2-1, with D hard to call. The CDR3 spans 14 residues. Germline values: CDR1 MNHEY, CDR2 SMNVEV (reference sequence). Trimming pared 4 bases from V and 8 bases from J, leaving 15 bases between. This CDR3 reads CASSYVGRNYEQFF. The CDR3 DNA reads TGTGCCAGCAGTTATGTAGGCAGGAACTATGAGCAGTTCTTC.

The chain joins TRBV18 to TRBJ2-1, with 10 positions matching TRBD2. CDR3 length: 17 amino acids. The junction had 8 bases not matched to a gene; V was cut back by 3 bases and J by 3 bases. Germline V CDR1 and CDR2: KGHSH, LQKENI. The CDR3 DNA reads as TGTGCCAGCTCACCCAGAGTAGCGGGAGGATACTACAATGAGCAGTTCTTC. Protein sequence: CASSPRVAGGYYNEQFF.

V and J are TRBV2 and TRBJ2-1, with 8 bases identical to TRBD2. J gave up 6 bases and V 1 base, and 11 bases lay outside the gene matches. The CDR3 covers 17 residues. Germline CDR1 and CDR2: SNHLY and FYNNEI. The CDR3 spells CASSEGFGTRGANEQFF. The DNA for the CDR3 is TGTGCCAGCAGTGAAGGGTTTGGGACTAGAGGGGCCAATGAGCAGTTCTTC. Together with reference TRBV2 and TRBJ2-1, the CDR3 gives the full variable domain: EPEVTQTPSHQVTQMGQEVILRCVPISNHLYFYWYRQILGQKVEFLVSFYNNEISEKSEIFDDQFSVERPDGSNFTLKIRSTKLEDSAMYFCASSEGFGTRGANEQFFGPGTRLTVL.

This chain joins TRBV29-1 and TRBJ2-4; tentatively, D is TRBD1 (5 bases). The CDR3 is made up of 13 amino acids. Germline CDR1 reads SQVTM; CDR2 reads ANQGSEA. The V gene lost 7 bases and the J gene lost 1 base, with 11 bases spanning the gap. In DNA, the CDR3 is TGCAGCGCTCAGACAGCGGCCAAAAACATTCAGTACTTC. This encodes CSAQTAAKNIQYF.

The rearrangement uses TRBV6-5 and TRBJ1-2; 9 nucleotides agree with TRBD1. The CDR3 has 15 amino acids. The germline gives CDR1 MNHEY, CDR2 SVGAGI. V dropped 8 bases and J dropped 1; count of bases not matched to a gene: 8. The CDR3 DNA follows: TGTGCCAGCGGAGGAGACAGGGGGAATAACTATGGCTACACCTTC. Protein: CASGGDRGNNYGYTF.

This clone was seen a handful of times. The V and J genes are TRBV5-4 and TRBJ2-2; D is uncertain. This CDR3 region has 14 residues. The V end was cut by 1 base, the J end by 0 bases, with 4 bases between. Germline CDR1 is SGHNT and CDR2 is YYREEE (reference sequence). CDR3 protein: CASSLQANTGELFF. The CDR3 DNA sequence: TGTGCCAGCAGCTTGCAGGCGAACACCGGGGAGCTGTTTTTT.

This chain links TRBV5-6 with TRBJ1-5; no definite D call. With 4 bases removed from V and 1 base from J, the gap between germline ends came to 12 bases. This CDR3 region has 15 residues. Germline CDR1 and CDR2: SGHDT and YYEEEE. CDR3 sequence: CASSRGPGSNQPQHF. CDR3 bases: TGTGCCAGCAGCCGGGGTCCCGGAAGCAATCAGCCCCAGCATTTT. Based on the CDR3 plus reference TRBV5-6 and TRBJ1-5, the full variable domain is DAGVTQSPTHLIKTRGQQVTLRCSPKSGHDTVSWYQQALGQGPQFIFQYYEEEERQRGNFPDRFSGHQFPNYSSELNVNALLLGDSALYLCASSRGPGSNQPQHFGDGTRLSIL.

The rearrangement links TRBV18 to TRBJ1-2; possibly TRBD1 for D (5 bases). The germline CDR1 and CDR2 sequences are KGHSH and LQKENI. The CDR3 has 15 amino acids. V was cut by 1 base and J by 4 bases, with 13 bases left in between. The CDR3 loop reads CASSPLKQEIYGYTF. The CDR3 DNA reads TGTGCCAGCTCACCACTGAAACAGGAGATCTATGGCTACACCTTC.

V usage is TRBV30 and J usage is TRBJ1-6; TRBD1 agrees at 10 bases. Germline trimming cut 2 bases from V and 6 bases from J; bases unmatched to any gene: 7. This CDR3 is 16 amino acids long. Germline CDR1 reads GTSNPN; CDR2 reads SVGIG (reference sequence). The CDR3 here is CAWSSGGTGANSPLHF. DNA of the CDR3: TGTGCCTGGAGTTCGGGAGGGACAGGGGCTAATTCACCCCTCCACTTT.

V and J are TRBV4-2 and TRBJ2-1, with 10 bases lining up with TRBD2. The junction had 3 bases not matched to a gene; V was cut back by 1 base and J by 6 bases. Germline V lookup: CDR1 LGHNA, CDR2 YNFKEQ. This CDR3 has 15 amino acids. This chain's CDR3 is CASSQVGTSANEQFF. Written as DNA, the CDR3 is TGTGCCAGCAGCCAAGTAGGGACTAGCGCCAATGAGCAGTTCTTC.

The V call is TRBV15, the J call TRBJ1-1; tentatively, D is TRBD1 (6 bases). Trimming removed 4 bases from V and 5 bases from J, with 11 bases in between. The CDR3 sequence is 13 residues long. CDR1 is LNHNV, CDR2 YYDKDF, per germline (reference sequence). In DNA form, the CDR3 reads TGTGCCACCAGCACACAAGACAGGACTGAAGCTTTCTTT. Translation gives CATSTQDRTEAFF.

This chain connects TRBV6-2 or TRBV6-3 to TRBJ2-2; TRBD2 aligns across 8 bases. The V gene end was trimmed by 6 bases and the J gene end by 0 bases; junction bases not matched to a gene: 15. Germline CDR1 reads MNHEY; CDR2 reads SVGEGT. The CDR3 consists of 19 residues. In nucleotides, the CDR3 is TGTGCCAGCAGCCGCCCACTAGCGGCCCTAACATCGAACACCGGGGAGCTGTTTTTT. It is translated as CASSRPLAALTSNTGELFF.

This sequence joins TRBV28 and TRBJ1-2, with D tentatively TRBD1 (5 bases). V gave up 3 bases and J gave up 5 bases, with 7 bases separating them. Germline V gene data show CDR1 as MDHEN and CDR2 as SYDVKM. The CDR3 has 12 residues. The CDR3 coding sequence is TGTGCCAGCAGTTTGGGGGGTTATGGCTACACCTTC. It codes for CASSLGGYGYTF.